The clone carrying this TCR beta chain was seen repeatedly, ten times or more. The sample is drawn from a study of T cells in Graves' hyperthyroidism and ophthalmopathy. Amplification of TCR beta CDR3 regions was performed using RNA transcripts as template. A set of HTBI primers served as the primers for a first-round RT-PCR of the TCR CDR3. TCRdb processed the multiplex PCR reads anew with MiXCR; each CDR3 protein has one entry. Of 300,000 to 350,000 distinct CDR3 sequences listed, approximately 18% are singletons. Germline CDR1 is ENHRY and CDR2 is SYGVKD. V was pared by 3 bases and J by 4 bases, with 9 bases between. The CDR3 has 13 residues.

What was sequenced was blood. The chain carries TRBV10-3 and TRBJ1-2; a weak D match, TRBD1 (5 bases). The sequence derives from a woman between 50 and 59 years old with Graves' hyperthyroidism. The CDR3 region has the DNA TGTGCCATCAGTGATGGGGGTGGCTATGGCTACACCTTC. This sequence encodes CAISDGGGYGYTF.